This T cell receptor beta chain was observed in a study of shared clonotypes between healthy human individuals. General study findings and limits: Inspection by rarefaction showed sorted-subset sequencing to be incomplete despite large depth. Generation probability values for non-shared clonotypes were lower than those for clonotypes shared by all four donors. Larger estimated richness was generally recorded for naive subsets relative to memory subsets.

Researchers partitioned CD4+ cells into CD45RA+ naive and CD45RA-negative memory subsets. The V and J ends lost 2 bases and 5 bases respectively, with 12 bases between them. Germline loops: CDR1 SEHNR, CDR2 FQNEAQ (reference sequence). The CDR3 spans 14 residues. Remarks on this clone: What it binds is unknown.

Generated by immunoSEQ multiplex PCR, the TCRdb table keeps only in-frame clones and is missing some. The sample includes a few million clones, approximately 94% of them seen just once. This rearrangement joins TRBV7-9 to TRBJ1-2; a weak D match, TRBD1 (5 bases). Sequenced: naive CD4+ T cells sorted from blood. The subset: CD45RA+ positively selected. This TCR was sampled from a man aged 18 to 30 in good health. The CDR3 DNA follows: TGTGCCAGCAGCTTAAGGACACTTAATTATGGCTACACCTTC. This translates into CASSLRTLNYGYTF.